The clone carrying this T cell receptor (beta chain) was seen only a few times. The sample belongs to a study of T-cell reconstitution after alpha-beta-depleted transplantation in children. The authors prepared the TCRbeta library with unique molecular identifiers. TCRdb re-called the PCR reads through MiXCR, storing one row per CDR3 protein. The data hold 530,000 or so distinct CDR3 sequences, with 25% to 30% observed a single time. Trimming removed 4 bases from V and 0 bases from J, with 13 bases in between. Germline-derived CDR1 and CDR2 are LGHDT and YNNKEL (reference sequence). This CDR3 spans 16 amino acids.

The sample was PBMCs, taken before TCRalphabeta/CD19-depleted stem cell transplant. The V call is TRBV3-1, the J call TRBJ1-5; D remains unclear. This sequence originates from a boy younger than two with Wiskott-Aldrich syndrome, due to receive a stem cell transplant. The CDR3, as DNA: TGTGCCAGCAGCCCCACTGTGGATTATAGCAATCAGCCCCAGCATTTT. Amino acid sequence: CASSPTVDYSNQPQHF.